The rows below give T cell receptor beta chains drawn from one sample of a study of cytomegalovirus exposure and HLA in healthy donors. The protocol was immunoSEQ multiplex PCR, while the TCRdb copy is restricted to in-frame clones and leaves out a portion. The profile shows about 140,000 clones, 8.5% to 10% of them singletons. What was sequenced was PBMCs. The receptors derive from a man in his fifties in good health and CMV-seronegative. Both conserved end residues are part of each CDR3. A D gene is named only where the DNA matches it firmly. A row's size may be missing; if present it is once, few, many or a size class.

V,size,D,J,DNA,CDR3
TRBV11-3,few,TRBD2,TRBJ2-5,TGTGCCAGCAAAAGGACTAGCGGGAGTTCAGAGACCCAGTACTTC,CASKRTSGSSETQYF
TRBV25-1,NA,NA,TRBJ2-2,TGTGCCAGCAGTCGGGACAATCACGCGAACACCGGGGAGCTGTTTTTT,CASSRDNHANTGELFF
TRBV5-4,few,NA,TRBJ2-7,TGTGCCAGCAGCTTGGAGTACGACAGCTCCTACGAGCAGTACTTC,CASSLEYDSSYEQYF
TRBV19,few,TRBD1,TRBJ1-1,TGTGCCAGTAACTCCCGGGACAGGGGGCGAGCTTTCTTT,CASNSRDRGRAFF
TRBV14,NA,NA,TRBJ1-2,TGTGCCAGCAGCCAGCACCCATTAGCCCCTTATGGCTACACCTTC,CASSQHPLAPYGYTF
TRBV6-5,few,NA,TRBJ1-1,TGTGCCAGCAGTTTCCCGGGAGGTAACACTGAAGCTTTCTTT,CASSFPGGNTEAFF
TRBV20-1,few,NA,TRBJ2-1,TGCAGTGCCCTCTACAATGAGCAGTTCTTC,CSALYNEQFF
TRBV2,few,NA,TRBJ1-5,TGTGCCAGCACGGGGAGGGTTAGCAATCAGCCCCAGCATTTT,CASTGRVSNQPQHF
TRBV27,few,NA,TRBJ2-1,TGTGCCAGCAGGCCCCTAGCGCCCGACAATGAGCAGTTCTTC,CASRPLAPDNEQFF
TRBV18,NA,NA,TRBJ1-2,TGTGCCAGCTCACCAGGGGCACAGGGCGAGTATGGCTACACCTTC,CASSPGAQGEYGYTF
TRBV11-3,few,TRBD2,TRBJ2-1,TGTGCCAGCAGCTTAGTAGCGGGAGGGTTTCAGCCGGAGCAGTTCTTC,CASSLVAGGFQPEQFF
TRBV2,few,TRBD1,TRBJ2-7,TGTGCCAGCAGTTCGGGACAGGGGGCCGAGCAGTACTTC,CASSSGQGAEQYF
TRBV6-1,few,NA,TRBJ2-1,TGTGCCAGCAGTATCGACCAGGGTGAGCAGTTCTTC,CASSIDQGEQFF
TRBV7-6,few,TRBD1,TRBJ2-7,TGTGCCAGCAGCTTAGGGGGGACAGGGGAGGGCCTCGAGCAGTACTTC,CASSLGGTGEGLEQYF
TRBV5-8,few,NA,TRBJ1-2,TGTGCCAGCAGCTTTCGGGCTAACTATGGCTACACCTTC,CASSFRANYGYTF
TRBV27,few,NA,TRBJ2-1,TGTGCCAGCAGTTTAGTGCAGGGGTTTCGCAATGAGCAGTTCTTC,CASSLVQGFRNEQFF
TRBV27,NA,TRBD1,TRBJ1-1,TGTGCCAGCGGGCGGACAGGGGTCCGGTATGCTTTCTTT,CASGRTGVRYAFF
TRBV27,few,NA,TRBJ1-5,TGTGCCAGCAGTTTATATAATAGCAATCAGCCCCAGCATTTT,CASSLYNSNQPQHF
TRBV4-2,NA,TRBD2,TRBJ2-7,TGTGCCAGCAGCCTCGGACTAGCGGGAGAGCTATCCTACGAGCAGTACTTC,CASSLGLAGELSYEQYF
TRBV29-1,few,TRBD1,TRBJ2-7,TGCAGCGTTGAGACAGGGGATAGAGGCTACGAGCAGTACTTC,CSVETGDRGYEQYF
TRBV30,few,TRBD2,TRBJ2-7,TGTGCCTGGGGTACAGCGGGACCGCAGTACTTC,CAWGTAGPQYF
TRBV4-2,few,TRBD1,TRBJ1-1,TGTGCCAGCAGCTCCCGGGACAGGGACGTCAGTGAAGCTTTCTTT,CASSSRDRDVSEAFF
TRBV9,NA,TRBD1,TRBJ1-1,TGTGCCAGCAGCGCATGGGGGACAGCCCAGTCTGAAGCTTTCTTT,CASSAWGTAQSEAFF